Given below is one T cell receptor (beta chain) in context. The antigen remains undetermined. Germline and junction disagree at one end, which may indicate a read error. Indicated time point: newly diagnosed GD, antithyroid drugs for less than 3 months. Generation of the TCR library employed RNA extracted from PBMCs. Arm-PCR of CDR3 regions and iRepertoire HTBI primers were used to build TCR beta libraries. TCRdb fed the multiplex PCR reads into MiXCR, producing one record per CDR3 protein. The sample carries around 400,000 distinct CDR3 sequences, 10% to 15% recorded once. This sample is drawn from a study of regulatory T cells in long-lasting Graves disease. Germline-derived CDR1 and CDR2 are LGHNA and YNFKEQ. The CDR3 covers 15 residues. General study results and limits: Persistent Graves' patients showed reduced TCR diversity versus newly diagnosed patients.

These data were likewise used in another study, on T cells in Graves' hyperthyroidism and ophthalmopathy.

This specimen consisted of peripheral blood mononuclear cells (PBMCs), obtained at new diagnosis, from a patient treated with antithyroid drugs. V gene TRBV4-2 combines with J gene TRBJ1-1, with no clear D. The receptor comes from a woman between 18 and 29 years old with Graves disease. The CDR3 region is CASSQLVAGSTEALF. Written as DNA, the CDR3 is TGTGCCAGCAGCCAGTTAGTGGCAGGCAGCACTGAAGCTTTATTT.